This T cell receptor beta chain came from a study of cytomegalovirus exposure and HLA in healthy donors. The donors were part of the approximately 120-subject validation cohort, which stood apart from the approximately 670-subject first cohort. Using immunoSEQ multiplex PCR, the repertoire was profiled, and TCRdb retains in-frame clones only, with some absent. The sample consists of roughly 150,000 clones, approximately 96% of them appearing once. V shed 1 base and J 9 bases; nucleotides not matched to a gene: 11. CDR1 is SGHRS, CDR2 YFSETQ, per germline. The length of the CDR3 is 16 residues. The specimen sequenced was PBMCs. This rearrangement joins TRBV5-1 to TRBJ2-3; 10 bases fit TRBD1. The sequence was collected from a woman between 18 and 30 years old in good health and CMV-seronegative. The CDR3 is CASSLSGTGAISTQYF. The CDR3 DNA reads as TGCGCCAGCAGCTTGTCCGGGACAGGGGCCATTTCGACGCAGTATTTT. Full variable domain (remainder filled in from reference TRBV5-1 and TRBJ2-3): KAGVTQTPRYLIKTRGQQVTLSCSPISGHRSVSWYQQTPGQGLQFLFEYFSETQRNKGNFPGRFSGRQFSNSRSEMNVSTLELGDSALYLCASSLSGTGAISTQYFGPGTRLTVL.